This TCR beta chain was profiled in a study of blood T cells in healthy people across ages. Using a J-beta primer mix together with a sample-barcoded 5' primer, a second PCR was run for about 6 to 12 cycles. TCRdb re-called the 5' RACE reads with MiXCR, one entry per CDR3 protein. The repertoire holds 650,000 to 950,000 distinct CDR3 sequences, with around two fifths as singletons. Concerning this clonotype: Its antigen is not identified.

Trimming took 1 base from V and 0 from J, leaving 11 bases between them. CDR1 is SGHDT and CDR2 is YYEEEE in the germline V gene. This CDR3 has 16 amino acids. General observations from the study: TCR beta diversity per million T cells fell roughly linearly with age.

The sequenced sample was blood. The rearrangement uses TRBV5-6 and TRBJ2-4, with D hard to call. The sequence was collected from a man in his 60s in good health. This chain's CDR3 is CASSLSRSQAKNIQYF. The CDR3 coding sequence is TGTGCCAGCAGCTTGTCACGGTCACAAGCCAAAAACATTCAGTACTTC.